Sequencing of this T cell receptor (beta chain) was carried out in a study of blood T cell repertoires in COVID-19. Across the study: Acute-phase and convalescent COVID-19 samples originated in the United States, Italy and Spain. Nucleic acid was either cDNA or gDNA, and it came from T cells, B-cell-depleted T cells, or PBMCs.

Germline CDR1 is SEHNR and CDR2 is FQNEAQ (reference sequence). Trimming left V 3 bases short and J 6 bases short, with 8 bases between. The CDR3 runs 12 residues. This clone was counted a few times. Original processing methods: For nucleated cells, counts were estimated from reference gene primer amplification. Generated by immunoSEQ multiplex PCR, the TCRdb table keeps only in-frame clones and is missing some. For V, J and clone size, that table is used; D and trimming come from the DNA. The sample gives a few hundred thousand clones, around 90% of which show up once; roughly 15% is in the top ten. The specimen was PBMCs or T cells enriched from blood (not recorded which). The chain couples TRBV7-9 to TRBJ1-2; D gene uncertain. This clonotype was obtained from a woman between 45 and 65 years old with acute COVID-19. The CDR3 bases are TGTGCCAGCAGCTTGCCCGGTGATGGCTACACCTTC. Encoded protein: CASSLPGDGYTF.